This T cell receptor (beta chain) was obtained from a study of blood T cell repertoires in COVID-19. The wider study: The origin of the acute and convalescent COVID-19 samples was the United States, Italy and Spain. T cells, B-cell-depleted T cells, or PBMCs supplied cDNA or gDNA.

As originally analysed: Amplification of reference gene primers provided the estimated nucleated cell counts. Assay used: immunoSEQ multiplex PCR; TCRdb lists only in-frame clones, some missing. D and trimming were read from the DNA, whereas the V and J calls and clone size are those reported in that table. In the table there are some 120,000 clones, around 81% of which are singletons. This clone occurred a few times. Trimming left V 6 bases short and J 6 bases short, with 15 bases between. This CDR3 comprises 14 residues. CDR1 MNHEY and CDR2 SVGAGI come from the germline V gene. The chain has TRBV6-5 and TRBJ1-5; tentatively, D is TRBD1 (5 bases). Sequencing was done on a sample of peripheral blood. The TCR sequence derives from a man between 60 and 75 years old with acute or convalescent COVID-19. The CDR3 loop reads CASRGSGPGQPQHF. DNA of the CDR3: TGTGCCAGCAGGGGATCAGGGCCGGGTCAGCCCCAGCATTTT.